This T cell receptor beta chain was sequenced in a study of T cell responses to AZD1222 COVID-19 vaccine. A remark on this clone: As yet, its antigen is unknown.

Study findings and constraints: With two AZD1222 doses given, Spike-specific TCR breadth and depth both rose. Possibly, clonal diversity was underestimated; donors were largely white British and included more females.

V dropped 2 bases and J dropped 7 bases, with 12 bases sitting between them. Germline lookup yields CDR1 MNHEY and CDR2 SVGAGI. The CDR3 covers 15 residues. Here immunoSEQ multiplex PCR was the method, and the copy in TCRdb shows in-frame clones only, minus some. Of 140,000 to 150,000 clones detected, more than 85% appear once; the ten largest clones hold approximately 2%. The starting material was peripheral blood, obtained on day 0 of AZD1222 vaccination. This sequence was found in an adult in good health. The chain has TRBV6-5 and TRBJ1-6; tentative D call: TRBD1 (6 bases). The CDR3: CASSYVGGLNSPLHF. The CDR3 nucleotides are TGTGCCAGCAGTTACGTAGGGGGGTTAAATTCACCCCTCCACTTT.